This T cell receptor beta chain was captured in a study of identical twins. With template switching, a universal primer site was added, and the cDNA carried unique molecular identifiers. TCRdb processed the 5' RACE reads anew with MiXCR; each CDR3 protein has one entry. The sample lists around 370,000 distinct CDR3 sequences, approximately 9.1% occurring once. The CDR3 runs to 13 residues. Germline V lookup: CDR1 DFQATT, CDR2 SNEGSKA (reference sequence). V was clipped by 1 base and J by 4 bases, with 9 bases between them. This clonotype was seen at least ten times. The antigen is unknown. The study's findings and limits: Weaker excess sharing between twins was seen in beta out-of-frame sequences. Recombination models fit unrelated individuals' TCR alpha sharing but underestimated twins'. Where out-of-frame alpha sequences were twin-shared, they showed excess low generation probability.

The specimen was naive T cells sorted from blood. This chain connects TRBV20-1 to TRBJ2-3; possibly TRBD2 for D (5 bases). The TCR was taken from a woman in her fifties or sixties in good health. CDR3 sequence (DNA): TGCAGTGCTAGAGGGCCAGCGGCAGATACGCAGTATTTT. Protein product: CSARGPAADTQYF.